The next 18 T cell receptor beta chains were all read from a single sample in a study of cytomegalovirus exposure and HLA in healthy donors. The table came from immunoSEQ multiplex PCR; TCRdb's copy has only in-frame clones and leaves some out. This table has 120,000 or so clones, around 90% appearing once. Sequencing used PBMCs. The receptors stem from a woman between 18 and 29 years old in good health and CMV-seronegative.

This chain joins TRBV9 and TRBJ2-1; TRBD2 aligns across 7 bases. CDR1 SGDLS and CDR2 YYNGEE come from the germline V gene. The CDR3 contains 15 residues. V lost 7 bases and J lost 4; bases outside the gene matches: 11. The CDR3 is CASASVSGAYNEQFF. The DNA of the CDR3 is TGTGCCAGCGCGAGCGTAAGCGGGGCTTACAATGAGCAGTTCTTC.

This clone was picked up many times. CDR3 sequence reads: CAWSEEPGTEQYF. The CDR3 DNA is TGTGCCTGGAGTGAGGAGCCCGGGACAGAGCAGTACTTC. The rearrangement links TRBV30 to TRBJ2-7, with D perhaps TRBD1 (6 bases). Trimming pared 1 base from V and 7 bases from J, leaving 14 bases between. Germline V gives CDR1 GTSNPN, CDR2 SVGIG (reference sequence). This CDR3 is built from 13 residues.

V usage is TRBV11-3 and J usage is TRBJ2-1; no clear D gene. CDR3 size: 12 residues. Trimming shortened V by 6 bases and J by 6 bases, and 9 bases separated the two germline ends. CDR1 SGHNT and CDR2 YENEEA come from the germline V gene. The CDR3 reads CASSLWANEQFF. CDR3 DNA: TGTGCCAGCAGTTTGTGGGCCAATGAGCAGTTCTTC.

This chain connects TRBV5-6 to TRBJ1-2, with 9 bases identical to TRBD1. CDR3 length: 16 amino acids. The ends lost 3 bases at V and 4 bases at J; junction bases unmatched: 10. The germline gives CDR1 SGHDT, CDR2 YYEEEE. CDR3 nucleotide sequence: TGTGCCAGCAGCTCCTCACAGGGGGCGGGCTTCTATGGCTACACCTTC. Encoded protein: CASSSSQGAGFYGYTF.

The V and J genes are TRBV4-3 and TRBJ1-2, with D hard to call. V was clipped by 0 bases and J by 1 base, with 12 bases between them. Germline CDR1 LGHNA, CDR2 YSLEER. The CDR3 consists of 16 residues. CDR3 DNA sequence: TGCGCCAGCAGCCAAGATCTTAGTCGGTTTAACTATGGCTACACCTTC. Protein: CASSQDLSRFNYGYTF.

This chain links TRBV7-9 with TRBJ2-3, with TRBD2 as a possible D gene (5 bases). CDR1 is SEHNR and CDR2 is FQNEAQ in the germline V gene (reference sequence). This CDR3 has 15 residues. The V and J ends lost 8 bases and 0 bases respectively, with 15 bases between them. The CDR3 loop reads CASVETGISTDTQYF. The CDR3 nucleotides are TGTGCCAGCGTTGAAACGGGGATTAGCACAGATACGCAGTATTTT.

The chain is built from TRBV4-1 and TRBJ2-1, with 8 bases matching TRBD2. With V trimmed by 0 bases and J by 7 bases, 11 bases remained unmatched. CDR3 length: 17 amino acids. CDR1 and CDR2 from the germline V gene are MGHRA and YSYEKL. CDR3 nucleotides: TGCGCCAGCAGCCAAGATTGGAGCGGGAGTCTTTGGAATGAGCAGTTCTTC. Translated: CASSQDWSGSLWNEQFF.

V is TRBV6-6 and J is TRBJ2-2; 8 bases line up with TRBD1. V gave up 6 bases and J gave up 4 bases; unmatched junction bases: 4. The CDR3 runs 14 residues. Germline-derived CDR1 and CDR2 are MNHNY and SVGAGI (reference sequence). The CDR3 DNA follows: TGTGCCAGCAGAAGGACAGGGCTCACCGGGGAGCTGTTTTTT. It specifies CASRRTGLTGELFF.

The chain has TRBV6-1 and TRBJ1-5; D gene ambiguous. CDR1 and CDR2 from the germline V gene are MNHNS and SASEGT. The CDR3 is made up of 16 amino acids. The V and J ends lost 2 bases and 4 bases respectively, with 15 bases between them. The CDR3 sequence is CASSEWAAGGNQPQHF. The CDR3 DNA sequence: TGTGCCAGCAGTGAATGGGCCGCTGGCGGGAATCAGCCCCAGCATTTT.

The V call is TRBV6-6, the J call TRBJ1-1; D is unclear. The CDR3 is made up of 15 amino acids. V was shortened by 7 bases and J by 4 bases, with 19 bases between the two germline ends. The germline V gene has CDR1 MNHNY and CDR2 SVGAGI (reference sequence). CDR3 coding DNA: TGTGCCAGCAATCCCACATCCGTGGCGGGCACTGAAGCTTTCTTT. As protein: CASNPTSVAGTEAFF.

The chain has TRBV5-6 and TRBJ2-2; D unresolved. This CDR3 contains 12 residues. CDR1 and CDR2 from the germline V gene are SGHDT and YYEEEE. The germline V and J ends were trimmed by 4 bases and 6 bases, with 7 bases remaining between them. The CDR3 protein is CASSPNSGELFF. CDR3 coding DNA: TGTGCCAGCAGCCCCAATTCCGGGGAGCTGTTTTTT.

The V gene is TRBV11-1, the J gene TRBJ2-1; TRBD1 matches 9 bases. Germline loops: CDR1 SGHAT, CDR2 FQDESV (reference sequence). The V segment lost 5 bases and the J segment 5 bases; nucleotides outside the gene matches: 4. The CDR3 has 14 residues. The CDR3 sequence is CASSQGQGNNEQFF. CDR3 nucleotide sequence: TGTGCCAGCAGCCAGGGACAGGGTAACAATGAGCAGTTCTTC. The variable domain in full, with the rest retrieved from reference TRBV11-1 and TRBJ2-1, is EAEVAQSPRYKITEKSQAVAFWCDPISGHATLYWYRQILGQGPELLVQFQDESVVDDSQLPKDRFSAERLKGVDSTLKIQPAELGDSAMYLCASSQGQGNNEQFFGPGTRLTVL.

This rearrangement joins TRBV6-1 to TRBJ2-1; 10 bases are a match to TRBD2. V lost 7 bases to trimming and J lost 7 bases; unmatched junction nucleotides: 10. This CDR3 spans 15 amino acids. The germline gives CDR1 MNHNS, CDR2 SASEGT. CDR3 protein: CASTASGGTLNEQFF. The DNA of the CDR3 is TGTGCCAGCACCGCTAGCGGGGGAACTTTGAATGAGCAGTTCTTC.

This chain uses TRBV4-1 with TRBJ2-1; 9 bases are shared with TRBD1. V gave up 6 bases and J gave up 4 bases; unmatched junction bases: 7. The CDR3 consists of 15 residues. CDR1 MGHRA and CDR2 YSYEKL come from the germline V gene. CDR3 amino acids: CASRDTGGTYNEQFF. DNA of the CDR3: TGCGCCAGCAGAGATACAGGGGGCACGTACAATGAGCAGTTCTTC.

V usage is TRBV19 and J usage is TRBJ1-5, with 10 positions matching TRBD1. The CDR3 totals 16 residues. CDR1 LNHDA and CDR2 SQIVND come from the germline V gene (reference sequence). The J segment lost 5 bases and the V segment lost 6 bases, leaving 10 bases of the junction unmatched. This CDR3 is CASSPLDRGQHQPQHF. The CDR3 DNA reads as TGTGCCAGTAGCCCCCTAGACAGGGGGCAGCATCAGCCCCAGCATTTT. Full variable domain (rest looked up from reference TRBV19 and TRBJ1-5): DGGITQSPKYLFRKEGQNVTLSCEQNLNHDAMYWYRQDPGQGLRLIYYSQIVNDFQKGDIAEGYSVSREKKESFPLTVTSAQKNPTAFYLCASSPLDRGQHQPQHFGDGTRLSIL.

This clone turned up a few times. V and J are TRBV28 and TRBJ1-2; D uncertain. V was cut by 2 bases and J by 7 bases, with 20 bases left in between. Germline assignment: CDR1 MDHEN and CDR2 SYDVKM. The CDR3 consists of 16 residues. This CDR3 reads CASSLSRAGNGGGYTF. The CDR3 nucleotides are TGTGCCAGCAGTTTAAGTCGGGCGGGGAACGGAGGTGGCTACACCTTC.

The rearrangement uses TRBV10-3 and TRBJ2-5; tentatively, D is TRBD2 (6 bases). The CDR3 has 13 residues. Per the germline V gene, CDR1 is ENHRY and CDR2 is SYGVKD. Trimming removed 6 bases from V and 9 bases from J, with 17 bases in between. The CDR3, as DNA: TGTGCCATCAGCGACCTCCCGGGGGATTCCCAGTACTTC. Translation gives CAISDLPGDSQYF.

For the CDR3, the DNA is TGTGCCAGCAGTCCAGACTTAGGCATTACCTACGAGCAGTACTTC. Translation: CASSPDLGITYEQYF. The V gene is TRBV27, the J gene TRBJ2-7; D uncertain. The CDR3 extends over 15 amino acids. Germline-derived CDR1 and CDR2 are MNHEY and SMNVEV (reference sequence). V was shortened by 5 bases and J by 2 bases, with 16 bases between the two germline ends.